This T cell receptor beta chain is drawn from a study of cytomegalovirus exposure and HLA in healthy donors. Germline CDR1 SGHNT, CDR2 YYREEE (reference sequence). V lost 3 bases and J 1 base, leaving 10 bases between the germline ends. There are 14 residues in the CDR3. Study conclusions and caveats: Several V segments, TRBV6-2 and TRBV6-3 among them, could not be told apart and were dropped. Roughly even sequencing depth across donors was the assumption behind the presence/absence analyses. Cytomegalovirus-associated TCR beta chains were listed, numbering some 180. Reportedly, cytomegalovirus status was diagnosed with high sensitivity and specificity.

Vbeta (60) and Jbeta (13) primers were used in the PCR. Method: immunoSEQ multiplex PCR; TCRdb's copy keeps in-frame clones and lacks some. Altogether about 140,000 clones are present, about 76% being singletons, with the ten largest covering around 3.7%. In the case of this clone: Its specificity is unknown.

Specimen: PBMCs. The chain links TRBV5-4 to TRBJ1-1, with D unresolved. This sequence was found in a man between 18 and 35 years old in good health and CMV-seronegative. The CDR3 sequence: CASSYPEGNTEAFF. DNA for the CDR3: TGTGCCAGCAGCTACCCCGAGGGGAACACTGAAGCTTTCTTT.